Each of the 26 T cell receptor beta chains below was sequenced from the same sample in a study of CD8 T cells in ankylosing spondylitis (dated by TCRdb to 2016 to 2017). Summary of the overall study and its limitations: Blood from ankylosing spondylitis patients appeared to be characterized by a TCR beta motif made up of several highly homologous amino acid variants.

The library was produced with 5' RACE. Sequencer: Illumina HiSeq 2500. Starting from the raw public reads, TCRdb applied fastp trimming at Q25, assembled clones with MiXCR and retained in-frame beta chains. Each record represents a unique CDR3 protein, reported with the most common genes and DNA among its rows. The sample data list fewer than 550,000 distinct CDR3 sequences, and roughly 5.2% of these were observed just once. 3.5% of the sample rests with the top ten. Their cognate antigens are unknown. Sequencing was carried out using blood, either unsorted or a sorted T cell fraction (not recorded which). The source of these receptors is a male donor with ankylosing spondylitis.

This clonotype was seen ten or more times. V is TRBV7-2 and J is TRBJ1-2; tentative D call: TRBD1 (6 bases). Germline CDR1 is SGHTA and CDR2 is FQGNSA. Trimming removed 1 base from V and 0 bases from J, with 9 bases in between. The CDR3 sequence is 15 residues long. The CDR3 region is CASSLVRTANYGYTF. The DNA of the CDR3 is TGTGCCAGCAGCTTAGTGCGGACAGCTAACTATGGCTACACCTTC.

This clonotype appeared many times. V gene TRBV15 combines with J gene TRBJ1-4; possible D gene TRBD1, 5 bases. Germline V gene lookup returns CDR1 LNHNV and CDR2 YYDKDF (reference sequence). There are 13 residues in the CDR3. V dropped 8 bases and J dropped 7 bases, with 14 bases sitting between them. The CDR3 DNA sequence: TGTGCCACCGAAGGGACCCTTGGTGAAAAACTGTTTTTT. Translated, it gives CATEGTLGEKLFF.

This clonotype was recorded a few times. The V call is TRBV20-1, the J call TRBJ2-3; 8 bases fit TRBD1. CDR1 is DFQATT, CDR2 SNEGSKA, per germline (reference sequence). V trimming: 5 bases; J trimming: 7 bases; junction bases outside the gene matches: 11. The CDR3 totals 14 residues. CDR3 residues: CSAPLAGGRYTQYF. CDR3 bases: TGCAGTGCTCCGCTGGCAGGGGGCCGATATACGCAGTATTTT.

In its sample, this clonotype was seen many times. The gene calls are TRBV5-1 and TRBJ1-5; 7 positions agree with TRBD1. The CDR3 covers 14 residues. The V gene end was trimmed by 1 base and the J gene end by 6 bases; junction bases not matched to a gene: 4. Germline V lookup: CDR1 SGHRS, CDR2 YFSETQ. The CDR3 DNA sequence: TGCGCCAGCAGCTTGAACGCAGGGGGTCAGCCCCAGCATTTT. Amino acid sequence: CASSLNAGGQPQHF.

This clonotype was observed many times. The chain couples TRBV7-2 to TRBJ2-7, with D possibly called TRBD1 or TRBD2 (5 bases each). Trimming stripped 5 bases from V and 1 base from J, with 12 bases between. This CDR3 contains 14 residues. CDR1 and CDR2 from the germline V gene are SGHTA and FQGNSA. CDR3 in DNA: TGTGCCAGCAGCCGTAGGGGAGCGTCCTACGAGCAGTACTTC. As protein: CASSRRGASYEQYF.

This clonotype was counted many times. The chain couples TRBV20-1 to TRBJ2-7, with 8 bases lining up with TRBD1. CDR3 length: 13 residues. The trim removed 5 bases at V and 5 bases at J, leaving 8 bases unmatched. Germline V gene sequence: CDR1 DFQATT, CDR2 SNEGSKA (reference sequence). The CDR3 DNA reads TGCAGTGCTCTCCAGGACAGGGACCACGAGCAGTACTTC. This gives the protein CSALQDRDHEQYF.

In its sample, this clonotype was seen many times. The CDR3 region has the DNA TGTGCCAGCAGCGTATCTCCTAATCGACTAGCCGACATTCAGTACTTC. This gives the protein CASSVSPNRLADIQYF. The chain employs TRBV9 and TRBJ2-4; TRBD2 matches at 7 bases. There are 16 residues in the CDR3. V lost 1 base to trimming and J lost 8 bases; unmatched junction nucleotides: 12. Germline assignment: CDR1 SGDLS and CDR2 YYNGEE. The full variable domain, in which reference TRBV9 and TRBJ2-4 provide the parts outside the CDR3, is DSGVTQTPKHLITATGQRVTLRCSPRSGDLSVYWYQQSLDQGLQFLIQYYNGEERAKGNILERFSAQQFPDLHSELNLSSLELGDSALYFCASSVSPNRLADIQYFGAGTRLSVL.

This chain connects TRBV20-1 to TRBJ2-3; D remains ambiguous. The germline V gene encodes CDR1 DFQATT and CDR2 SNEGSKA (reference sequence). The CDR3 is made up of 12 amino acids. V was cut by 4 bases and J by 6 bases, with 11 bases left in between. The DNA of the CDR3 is TGCAGTGCTATAATCCCGACGGATACGCAGTATTTT. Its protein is CSAIIPTDTQYF.

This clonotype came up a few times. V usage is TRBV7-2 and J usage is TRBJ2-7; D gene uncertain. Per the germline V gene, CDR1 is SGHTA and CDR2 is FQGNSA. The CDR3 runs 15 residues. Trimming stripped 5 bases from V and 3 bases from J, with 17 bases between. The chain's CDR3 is CASSPLFGQLYEQYF. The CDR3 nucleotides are TGTGCCAGCAGCCCTCTTTTCGGGCAGCTCTACGAGCAGTACTTC.

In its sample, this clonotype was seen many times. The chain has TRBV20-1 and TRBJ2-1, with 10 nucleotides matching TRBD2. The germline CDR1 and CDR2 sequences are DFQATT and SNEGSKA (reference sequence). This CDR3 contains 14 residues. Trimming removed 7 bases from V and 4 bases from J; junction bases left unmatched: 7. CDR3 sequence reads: CSGHSGRLYNEQFF. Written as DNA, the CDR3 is TGCAGTGGTCATAGCGGGAGGCTTTACAATGAGCAGTTCTTC.

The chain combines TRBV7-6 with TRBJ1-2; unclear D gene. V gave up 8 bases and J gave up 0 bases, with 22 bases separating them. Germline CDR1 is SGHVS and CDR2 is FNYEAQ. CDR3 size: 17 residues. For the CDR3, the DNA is TGTGCCAGCCATCCGGGGTTGCGCAGGAGATCTAACTATGGCTACACCTTC. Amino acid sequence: CASHPGLRRRSNYGYTF. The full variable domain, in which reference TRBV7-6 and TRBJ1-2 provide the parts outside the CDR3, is GAGVSQSPRYKVTKRGQDVALRCDPISGHVSLYWYRQALGQGPEFLTYFNYEAQQDKSGLPNDRFSAERPEGSISTLTIQRTEQRDSAMYRCASHPGLRRRSNYGYTFGSGTRLTVV.

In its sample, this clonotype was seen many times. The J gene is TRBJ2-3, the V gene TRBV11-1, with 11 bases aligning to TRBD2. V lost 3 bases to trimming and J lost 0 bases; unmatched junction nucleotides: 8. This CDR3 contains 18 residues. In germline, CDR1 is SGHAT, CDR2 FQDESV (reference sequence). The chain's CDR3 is CASSFPQTSGASTDTQYF. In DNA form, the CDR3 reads TGTGCCAGCAGCTTCCCCCAGACTAGCGGGGCTAGCACAGATACGCAGTATTTT. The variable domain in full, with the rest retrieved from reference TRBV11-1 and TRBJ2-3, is EAEVAQSPRYKITEKSQAVAFWCDPISGHATLYWYRQILGQGPELLVQFQDESVVDDSQLPKDRFSAERLKGVDSTLKIQPAELGDSAMYLCASSFPQTSGASTDTQYFGPGTRLTVL.

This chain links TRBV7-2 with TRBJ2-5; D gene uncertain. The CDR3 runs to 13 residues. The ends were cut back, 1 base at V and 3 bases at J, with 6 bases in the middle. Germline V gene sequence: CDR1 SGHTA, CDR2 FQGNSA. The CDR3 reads CASSLEREETQYF. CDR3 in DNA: TGTGCCAGCAGCTTAGAAAGGGAAGAGACCCAGTACTTC.

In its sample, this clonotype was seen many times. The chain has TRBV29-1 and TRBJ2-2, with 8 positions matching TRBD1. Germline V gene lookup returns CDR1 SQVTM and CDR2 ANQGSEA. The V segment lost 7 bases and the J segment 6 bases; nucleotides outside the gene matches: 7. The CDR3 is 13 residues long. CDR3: CSARDRTAGELFF. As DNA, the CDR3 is TGCAGCGCCAGGGACAGGACCGCCGGGGAGCTGTTTTTT.

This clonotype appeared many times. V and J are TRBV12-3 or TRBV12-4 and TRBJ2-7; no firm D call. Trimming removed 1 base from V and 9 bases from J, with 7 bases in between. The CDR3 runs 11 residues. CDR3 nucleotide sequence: TGTGCCAGCAGTTTAGAGCGTTGGCAGTACTTC. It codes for CASSLERWQYF.

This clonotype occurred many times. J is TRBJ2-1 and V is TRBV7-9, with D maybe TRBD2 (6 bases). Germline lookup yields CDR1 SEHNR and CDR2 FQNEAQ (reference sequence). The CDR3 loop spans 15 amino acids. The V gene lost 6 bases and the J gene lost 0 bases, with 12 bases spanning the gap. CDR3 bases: TGTGCCAGCAGTGGGGCGGGACGCTCCTACAATGAGCAGTTCTTC. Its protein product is CASSGAGRSYNEQFF.

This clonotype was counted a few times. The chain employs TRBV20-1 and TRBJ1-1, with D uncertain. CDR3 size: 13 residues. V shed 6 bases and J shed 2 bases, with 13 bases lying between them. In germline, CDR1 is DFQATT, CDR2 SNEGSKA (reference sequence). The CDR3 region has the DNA TGCAGTGCGCCGATCCGGCGAAACACTGAAGCTTTCTTT. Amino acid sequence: CSAPIRRNTEAFF.

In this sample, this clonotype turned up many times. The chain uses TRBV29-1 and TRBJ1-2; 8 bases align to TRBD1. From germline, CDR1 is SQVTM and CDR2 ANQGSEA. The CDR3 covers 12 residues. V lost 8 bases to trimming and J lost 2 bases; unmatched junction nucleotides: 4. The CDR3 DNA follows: TGCAGCACGGACAGGGCAAACTATGGCTACACCTTC. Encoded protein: CSTDRANYGYTF.

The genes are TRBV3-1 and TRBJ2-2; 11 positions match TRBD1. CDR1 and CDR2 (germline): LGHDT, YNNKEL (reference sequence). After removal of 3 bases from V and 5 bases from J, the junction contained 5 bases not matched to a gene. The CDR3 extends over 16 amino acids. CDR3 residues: CASSHGQGARTGELFF. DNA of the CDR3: TGTGCCAGCAGCCACGGACAGGGGGCGCGTACCGGGGAGCTGTTTTTT. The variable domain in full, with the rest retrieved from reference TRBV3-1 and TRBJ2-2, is DTAVSQTPKYLVTQMGNDKSIKCEQNLGHDTMYWYKQDSKKFLKIMFSYNNKELIINETVPNRFSPKSPDKAHLNLHINSLELGDSAVYFCASSHGQGARTGELFFGEGSRLTVL.

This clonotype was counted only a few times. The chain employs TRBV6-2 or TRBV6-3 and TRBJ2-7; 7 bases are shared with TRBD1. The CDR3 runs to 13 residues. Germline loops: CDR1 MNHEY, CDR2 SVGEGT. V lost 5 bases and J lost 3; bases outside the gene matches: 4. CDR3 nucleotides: TGTGCCAGCAGTCGACAGGGAGTCTACGAGCAGTACTTC. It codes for CASSRQGVYEQYF.

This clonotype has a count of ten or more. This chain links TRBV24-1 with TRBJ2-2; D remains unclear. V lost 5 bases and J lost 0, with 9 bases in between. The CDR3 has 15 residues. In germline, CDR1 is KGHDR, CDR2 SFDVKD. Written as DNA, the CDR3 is TGTGCCACCAGTGGAAGGGCTCCGAACACCGGGGAGCTGTTTTTT. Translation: CATSGRAPNTGELFF.

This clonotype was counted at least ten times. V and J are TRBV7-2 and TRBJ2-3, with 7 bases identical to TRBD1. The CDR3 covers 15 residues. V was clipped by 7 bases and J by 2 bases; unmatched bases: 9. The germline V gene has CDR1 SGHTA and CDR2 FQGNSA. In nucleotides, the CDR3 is TGTGCCAGCACCCTACTGGGACAGATCACAGATACGCAGTATTTT. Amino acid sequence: CASTLLGQITDTQYF.

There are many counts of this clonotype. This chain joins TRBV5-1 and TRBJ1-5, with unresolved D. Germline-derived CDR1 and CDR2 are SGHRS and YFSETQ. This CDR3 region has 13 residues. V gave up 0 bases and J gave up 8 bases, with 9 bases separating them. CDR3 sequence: CASSLGGTEPQHF. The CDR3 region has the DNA TGCGCCAGCAGCTTGGGGGGTACGGAGCCCCAGCATTTT.

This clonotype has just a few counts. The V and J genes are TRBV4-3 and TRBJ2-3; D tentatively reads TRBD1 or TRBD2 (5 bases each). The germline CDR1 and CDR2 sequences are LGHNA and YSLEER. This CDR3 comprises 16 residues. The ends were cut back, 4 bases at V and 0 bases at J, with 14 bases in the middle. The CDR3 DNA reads TGCGCCAGCAGCCGCCTCGGGGACGCCAGCACAGATACGCAGTATTTT. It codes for CASSRLGDASTDTQYF.

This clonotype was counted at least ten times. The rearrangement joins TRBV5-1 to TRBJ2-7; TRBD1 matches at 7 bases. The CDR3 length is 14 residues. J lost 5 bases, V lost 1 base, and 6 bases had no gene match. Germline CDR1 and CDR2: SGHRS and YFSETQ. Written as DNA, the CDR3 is TGCGCCAGCAGCTTGCCCGGGACAGCAGACGAGCAGTACTTC. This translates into CASSLPGTADEQYF.

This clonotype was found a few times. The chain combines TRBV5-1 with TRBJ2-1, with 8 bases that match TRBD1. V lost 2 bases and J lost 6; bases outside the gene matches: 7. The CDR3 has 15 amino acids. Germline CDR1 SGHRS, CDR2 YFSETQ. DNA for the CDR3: TGCGCCAGCAGCTTTTTTGGACAGGGTTCCAATGAGCAGTTCTTC. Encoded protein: CASSFFGQGSNEQFF.